This entry concerns a single T cell receptor beta chain. The antigen is not known. The selected patients with pancreatic ductal adenocarcinoma had surgery but no neoadjuvant therapy. V shed 5 bases and J shed 4 bases, with 13 bases lying between them. From germline, CDR1 is SGHRS and CDR2 YFSETQ. This CDR3 spans 13 amino acids. This specimen belongs to a study of T cells in pancreatic ductal adenocarcinoma. The table came from immunoSEQ multiplex PCR; TCRdb's copy has only in-frame clones and leaves some out. The sample lists around 94,000 clones, roughly 96% occurring once. Study-level results: No significant tumor-blood clonality difference; means were about 0.12 and 0.073.

The chain carries TRBV5-1 and TRBJ2-7, with D tentatively TRBD2 (5 bases). Sequencing used PBMCs. This TCR was sampled from a human donor with pancreatic ductal adenocarcinoma. The CDR3 nucleotides read TGCGCCAGCAGTCGGTCCGGGGAGTACGAGCAGTACTTC. Translation gives CASSRSGEYEQYF.